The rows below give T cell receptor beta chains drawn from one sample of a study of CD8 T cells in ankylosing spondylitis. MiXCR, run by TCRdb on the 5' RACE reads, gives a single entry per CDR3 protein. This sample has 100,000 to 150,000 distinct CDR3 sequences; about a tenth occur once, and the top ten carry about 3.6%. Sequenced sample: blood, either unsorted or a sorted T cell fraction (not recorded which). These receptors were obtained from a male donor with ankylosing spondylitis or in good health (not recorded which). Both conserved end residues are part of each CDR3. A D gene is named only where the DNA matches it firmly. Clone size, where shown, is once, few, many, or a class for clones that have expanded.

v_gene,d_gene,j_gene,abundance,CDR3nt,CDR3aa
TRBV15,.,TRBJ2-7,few,TGTGCCACCAGCAGAGATAACGGGCCTATGTACGAGCAGTACTTC,CATSRDNGPMYEQYF
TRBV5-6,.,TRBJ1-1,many,TGTGCCAGCAGCTTGGCCTCGGGGTTCTACACTGAAGCTTTCTTT,CASSLASGFYTEAFF
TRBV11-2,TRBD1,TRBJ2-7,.,TGTGCCAGCAGCCTAACGACAGGGGACTACGAGCAGTACTTC,CASSLTTGDYEQYF
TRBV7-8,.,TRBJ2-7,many,TGTGCCAGCAGCCCAAGACTACCTCGCTCCTACGAGCAGTACTTC,CASSPRLPRSYEQYF
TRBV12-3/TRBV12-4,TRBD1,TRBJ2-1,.,TGTGCCAGCAGTCCGGGACAGGGTTGGAATGAGCAGTTCTTC,CASSPGQGWNEQFF
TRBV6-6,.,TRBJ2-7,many,TGTGCCAGCAGTCGACAGGTTTACGAGCAGTACTTC,CASSRQVYEQYF
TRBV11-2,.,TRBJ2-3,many,TGTGCCAGCAGCTTATTTTCGGTGACGCAGGCTAGCACAGATACGCAGTATTTT,CASSLFSVTQASTDTQYF
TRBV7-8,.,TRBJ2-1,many,TGTGCCAGCAGCGACAACCCCAGGGAGGCTGAGCAGTTCTTC,CASSDNPREAEQFF
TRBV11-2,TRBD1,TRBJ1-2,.,TGTGCCAGCAGCTTAGGCAGACCGGGACAGGGTATCAACTATGGCTACACCTTC,CASSLGRPGQGINYGYTF
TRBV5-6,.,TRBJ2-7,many,TGTGCCAGCAGCTTGGCTCTAGCAAACGAGCAGTACTTC,CASSLALANEQYF
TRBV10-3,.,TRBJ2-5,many,TGTGCCATCAGTGAGTCGGTGACTCAAGAGACCCAGTACTTC,CAISESVTQETQYF
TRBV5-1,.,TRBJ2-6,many,TGCGCCAGCAGCTCAGGGGTTACTGGGGCCAACGTCCTGACTTTC,CASSSGVTGANVLTF
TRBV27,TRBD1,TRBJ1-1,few,TGTGCCAGCAAAGGAGGGACAGGGCGGTTCACTGAAGCTTTCTTT,CASKGGTGRFTEAFF
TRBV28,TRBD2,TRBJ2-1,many,TGTGCCAGCAGTTCCACGTGGACTAGCTCCTACAATGAGCAGTTCTTC,CASSSTWTSSYNEQFF
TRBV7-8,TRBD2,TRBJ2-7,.,TGTGCCAGCAGCTTAAACGCGGGCGGGAGCGGCTCCTACGAGCAGTACTTC,CASSLNAGGSGSYEQYF
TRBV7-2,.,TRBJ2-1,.,TGTGCCAGCAACTTAGATGACAATGAGCAGTTCTTC,CASNLDDNEQFF
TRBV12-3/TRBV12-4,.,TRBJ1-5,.,TGTGCCAGCAGATTTTCGGCAGAACGCAATCAGCCCCAGCATTTT,CASRFSAERNQPQHF
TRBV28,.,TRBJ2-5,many,TGTGCCAGCAGTTTATTACAGAACCAAGAGACCCAGTACTTC,CASSLLQNQETQYF
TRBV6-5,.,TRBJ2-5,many,TGTGCCAGCAGTGACGTCGAGGGAGGGGGAGAGACCCAGTACTTC,CASSDVEGGGETQYF
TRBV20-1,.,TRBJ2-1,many,TGCAGTGCTAGAGATAGGGGGTCGGGCTACTCCTACAATGAGCAGTTCTTC,CSARDRGSGYSYNEQFF
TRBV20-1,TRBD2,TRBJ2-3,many,TGCAGTGCTAGACCTACTAGCGGGAGAAGGTCAGATACGCAGTATTTT,CSARPTSGRRSDTQYF
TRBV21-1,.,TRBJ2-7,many,TGTGCCAGCAACGACACGGGGACACTGGCTTCCTACGAGCAGTACTTC,CASNDTGTLASYEQYF
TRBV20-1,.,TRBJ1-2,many,TGCAGTGCAAACAGGGCAGAGTATGGCTACACCTTC,CSANRAEYGYTF
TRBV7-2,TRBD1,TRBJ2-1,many,TGTGCCAGCAGCTTAAAGGCAGGGGGCGGAAATGAGCAGTTCTTC,CASSLKAGGGNEQFF
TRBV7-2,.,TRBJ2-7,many,TGTGCCAGCAGCTTAGCAGCCCCCTCCTACGAGCAGTACTTC,CASSLAAPSYEQYF
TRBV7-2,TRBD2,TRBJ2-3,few,TGTGCCAGCAGCTCCTGGACTAGCCGCACAGATACGCAGTATTTT,CASSSWTSRTDTQYF
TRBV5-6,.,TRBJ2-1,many,TGTGCCAGCAGCTTTTACGACAGTAGAACCTACAATGAGCAGTTCTTC,CASSFYDSRTYNEQFF
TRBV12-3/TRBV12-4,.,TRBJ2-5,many,TGTGCCAGCAGTGAGGACTTCCCGGAGACCCAGTACTTC,CASSEDFPETQYF
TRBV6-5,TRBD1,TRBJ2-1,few,TGTGCCAGCAGTTACAACAGGGACAGTGAGCAGTTCTTC,CASSYNRDSEQFF
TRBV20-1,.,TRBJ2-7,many,TGCAGTGCTAGCTATGACGGGTGGGGGCGGTACGAGCAGTACTTC,CSASYDGWGRYEQYF
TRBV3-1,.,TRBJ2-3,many,TGTGCCAGCAGGCACGGCGGGGACACAGATACGCAGTATTTT,CASRHGGDTDTQYF
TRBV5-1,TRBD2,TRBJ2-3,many,TGCGCCAGCAGCTTGGAACTAGCGGATGGCACAGATACGCAGTATTTT,CASSLELADGTDTQYF
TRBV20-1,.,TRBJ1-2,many,TGCAGTGCTAGAGTATCGCAGGGGTTTGGCTACACCTTC,CSARVSQGFGYTF
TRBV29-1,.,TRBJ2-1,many,TGCAGCGTTGAGGGGGGGGCTATCGATGAGCAGTTCTTC,CSVEGGAIDEQFF
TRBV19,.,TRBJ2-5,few,TGTGCCAGTAGGAACACAGACCAAGAGACCCAGTACTTC,CASRNTDQETQYF
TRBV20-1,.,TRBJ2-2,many,TGCAGTGCTAGCCCAAGGGCCGGCTTACACACCGGGGAGCTGTTTTTT,CSASPRAGLHTGELFF
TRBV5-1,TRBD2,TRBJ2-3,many,TGCGCCAGCAGTCGGGGGGACACAGATACGCAGTATTTT,CASSRGDTDTQYF
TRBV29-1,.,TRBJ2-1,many,TGCAGCGTTGAAGAGGGAGAGAGCTCCTACAATGAGCAGTTCTTC,CSVEEGESSYNEQFF
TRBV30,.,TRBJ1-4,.,TGTGCCTGGAGTGGACACTCGCAGGAAAAACTGTTTTTT,CAWSGHSQEKLFF
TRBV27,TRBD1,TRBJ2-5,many,TGTGCCAGCAGTTACGCCGGGACAGGGAGGGTGCCCCAGTACTTC,CASSYAGTGRVPQYF
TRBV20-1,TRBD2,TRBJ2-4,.,TGCTGTGCTAGAGATATAGGGGCTAGCGGGAATAGCAAAAACATTCAGTACTTC,CCARDIGASGNSKNIQYF
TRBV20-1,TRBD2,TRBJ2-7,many,TGCAGTGCTATGGATGAGGGAGGGCCCTACGAGCAGTACTTC,CSAMDEGGPYEQYF
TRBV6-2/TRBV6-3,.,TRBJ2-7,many,TGTGCCAGCAGTCTCTCGCCAGGTAATTCCTACGAGCAGTACTTC,CASSLSPGNSYEQYF
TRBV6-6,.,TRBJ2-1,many,TGTGCCAGCAGAGTGGACTCTGAGTATGAGCAGTTCTTC,CASRVDSEYEQFF
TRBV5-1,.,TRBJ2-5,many,TGCGCCAGCAGCAAGATCCGGGGACCCCAAGAGACCCAGTACTTC,CASSKIRGPQETQYF
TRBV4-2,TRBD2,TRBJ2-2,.,TGTGCCAGCAGCCAGATAATCGGGACTAGCGGGAGGGTGAACACCGGGGAGCTGTTTTTT,CASSQIIGTSGRVNTGELFF
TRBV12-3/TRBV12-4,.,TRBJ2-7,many,TGTGCCAGCAGTTTACAGGGGGGCTCGCTCTACGAGCAGTACTTC,CASSLQGGSLYEQYF
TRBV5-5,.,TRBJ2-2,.,TGTGCCAGCAGCCCTCCGGGACATCTTGGCGGGGAGCTGTTTTTT,CASSPPGHLGGELFF
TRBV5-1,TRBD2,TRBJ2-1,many,TGCGCCAGCAGCTTGGCCCCGGGAGGGCCAAGTTCCAATGAGCAGTTCTTC,CASSLAPGGPSSNEQFF
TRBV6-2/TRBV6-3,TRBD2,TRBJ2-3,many,TGTGCCAGCAGTTACCCAGCGGTCTCGGCTAGCGGGAGGTTCAGAGATACGCAGTATTTT,CASSYPAVSASGRFRDTQYF
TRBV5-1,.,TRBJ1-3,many,TGCGCCAGCAGCTGGAGCGACAGGTCGTCAGGAAACACCATATATTTT,CASSWSDRSSGNTIYF
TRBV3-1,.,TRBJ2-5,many,TGTGCCAGCAGCCAAGAAGCCGGGGCTTATCTCCAGGAGACCCAGTACTTC,CASSQEAGAYLQETQYF
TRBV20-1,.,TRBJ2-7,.,TGCAGTGCTAGGAGCGCCGGGACTCCCCTAATAGAGCAGTACTTC,CSARSAGTPLIEQYF
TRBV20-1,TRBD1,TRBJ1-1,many,TGCAGTGCTAGAAGTACAGGGGAGGCTTTCTTT,CSARSTGEAFF
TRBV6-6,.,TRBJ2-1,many,TGTGCCAGCAGTTACGTCTATTCCAATGAGCAGTTCTTC,CASSYVYSNEQFF
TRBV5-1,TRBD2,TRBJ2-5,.,TGCGCCAGCAGCTCAACACTAGCGGGATCCCAAGAGACCCAGTACTTC,CASSSTLAGSQETQYF
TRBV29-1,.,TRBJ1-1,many,TGCAGCGTTGAAGATGGCAGGGAAGCTTTCTTT,CSVEDGREAFF